This TCR beta chain is drawn from a study of Ad26.COV2.S vaccination and SARS-CoV-2 variants. Whole-study results and caveats: Possible underestimation of total T cell responses by the TCR breadth and depth analyses was noted.

Repertoires were generated with immunoSEQ multiplex PCR, while TCRdb's copy carries only in-frame clones and drops some. The profile shows about 400,000 clones, about 90% of them singletons. Germline V CDR1 and CDR2: MNHNS, SASEGT. The CDR3 covers 13 residues. Sample treatment: about 20 received Ad26.COV2.S at low or high dose, single or two shots; a few received placebo; per-sample allocation not given. The samples date from day 63 after the first vaccine or placebo injection. Comment on this clone: The antigen is not known.

The specimen was peripheral blood, collected in a trial of Ad26.COV2.S vaccine versus placebo. The clonotype originates from a person between 18 and 65 years old who received the Ad26.COV2.S COVID-19 vaccine or a placebo. The V call is TRBV6-1, the J call TRBJ2-7; tentative D call: TRBD2 (7 bases). This CDR3 reads CASSEWGGDKTSV. The CDR3 coding sequence is TGTGCCAGCAGTGAATGGGGGGGGGACAAGACTTCTGTG.